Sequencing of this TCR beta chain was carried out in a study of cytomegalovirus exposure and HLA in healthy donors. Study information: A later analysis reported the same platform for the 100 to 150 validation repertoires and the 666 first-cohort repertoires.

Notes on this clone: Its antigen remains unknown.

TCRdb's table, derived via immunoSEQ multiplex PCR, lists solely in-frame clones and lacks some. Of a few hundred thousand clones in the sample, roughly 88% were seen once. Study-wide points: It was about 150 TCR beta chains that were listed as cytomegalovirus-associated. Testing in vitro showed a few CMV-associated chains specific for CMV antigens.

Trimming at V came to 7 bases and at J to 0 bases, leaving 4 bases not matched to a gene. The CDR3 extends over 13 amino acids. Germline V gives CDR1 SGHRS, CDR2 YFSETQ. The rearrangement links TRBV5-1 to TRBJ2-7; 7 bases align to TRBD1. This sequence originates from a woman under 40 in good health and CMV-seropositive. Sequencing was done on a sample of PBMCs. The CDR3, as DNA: TGCGCCAGCCAGACAGGGAGCTCCTACGAGCAGTACTTC. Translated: CASQTGSSYEQYF.